Below are 26 T cell receptor beta chains sequenced from a single sample in a study of cytomegalovirus exposure and HLA in healthy donors (dated by TCRdb to between 2016 and 2019). Receptors were amplified or captured by the immunoSEQ multiplex PCR assay. A mixture of 60 forward primers for TCR Vbeta segments and 13 reverse primers for TCR Jbeta segments was used in the multiplex PCR. TCRdb took this table from immuneACCESS and kept in-frame rearrangements with V and J called. Such tables lack part of the clones; where checked against another copy, unresolved V genes explain under half of the gap, and the rest is unexplained. This sample gives under 200,000 clones in total; under 85% of them show up just once. The ten largest clones take up around 1.3% of the sample. Material: PBMCs. The receptors were gathered from a woman aged 25 to 45 in good health and CMV-seronegative.

This chain connects TRBV5-4 to TRBJ2-3; 9 nucleotides line up with TRBD1. V was clipped by 3 bases and J by 2 bases; unmatched bases: 7. Per germline, CDR1 SGHNT and CDR2 YYREEE (reference sequence). The CDR3 spans 16 residues. For the CDR3, the DNA is TGTGCCAGCAGCTCCGGGGACAGGGTGGTCACAGATACGCAGTATTTT. Its translation: CASSSGDRVVTDTQYF. The whole variable domain, remainder taken from reference TRBV5-4 and TRBJ2-3, is ETGVTQSPTHLIKTRGQQVTLRCSSQSGHNTVSWYQQALGQGPQFIFQYYREEENGRGNFPPRFSGLQFPNYSSELNVNALELDDSALYLCASSSGDRVVTDTQYFGPGTRLTVL.

The chain is built from TRBV11-2 and TRBJ1-1, with D maybe TRBD1 (5 bases). Looked up from germline, CDR1 is SGHAT and CDR2 is FQNNGV. CDR3 length: 15 amino acids. Deletions cut 7 bases from V and 0 bases from J, with 15 bases between. CDR3 amino acids: CASTLGQGMNTEAFF. CDR3 coding DNA: TGTGCCAGCACCCTGGGGCAGGGAATGAACACTGAAGCTTTCTTT.

This chain connects TRBV4-2 to TRBJ1-4, with 8 positions matching TRBD1. Trimming removed 4 bases from V and 5 bases from J; junction bases left unmatched: 9. Looked up from germline, CDR1 is LGHNA and CDR2 is YNFKEQ. The CDR3 is 16 amino acids. The CDR3 spells CASSPYLTGDNEKLFF. The CDR3 DNA is TGTGCCAGCAGCCCCTATCTGACAGGGGACAATGAAAAACTGTTTTTT.

This sequence joins TRBV2 and TRBJ1-2; 9 nucleotides agree with TRBD1. This CDR3 has 15 amino acids. CDR1 SNHLY and CDR2 FYNNEI come from the germline V gene. V shed 7 bases and J 4 bases; nucleotides not matched to a gene: 10. CDR3 sequence reads: CASKNRGPGGYGYTF. In DNA form, the CDR3 reads TGTGCCAGCAAGAACAGGGGGCCCGGTGGCTATGGCTACACCTTC. The whole variable domain, remainder taken from reference TRBV2 and TRBJ1-2, is EPEVTQTPSHQVTQMGQEVILRCVPISNHLYFYWYRQILGQKVEFLVSFYNNEISEKSEIFDDQFSVERPDGSNFTLKIRSTKLEDSAMYFCASKNRGPGGYGYTFGSGTRLTVV.

The V gene is TRBV11-2, the J gene TRBJ2-2; TRBD1 agrees at 8 bases. V dropped 3 bases and J dropped 0; count of bases not matched to a gene: 3. Germline V gene sequence: CDR1 SGHAT, CDR2 FQNNGV. CDR3 length equals 16 residues. The CDR3 reads CASSFRTGSNTGELFF. As DNA, the CDR3 is TGTGCCAGCAGCTTCCGGACAGGGTCGAACACCGGGGAGCTGTTTTTT.

This clone came up once. The V and J genes are TRBV6-1 and TRBJ1-2, with TRBD1 as a possible D gene (5 bases). The length of the CDR3 is 13 residues. Germline lookup yields CDR1 MNHNS and CDR2 SASEGT. Trimming removed 6 bases from V and 4 bases from J, with 12 bases in between. CDR3 DNA: TGTGCCAGCAGCGGATCTGGGGCCTATGGCTACACCTTC. Protein product: CASSGSGAYGYTF.

J is TRBJ2-4 and V is TRBV19; 7 nucleotides match TRBD1. Germline V lookup: CDR1 LNHDA, CDR2 SQIVND (reference sequence). The length of the CDR3 is 14 residues. J was trimmed by 4 bases and V by 6 bases; bases with no gene match: 6. The CDR3 loop is CASSLPGQKNIQYF. DNA of the CDR3: TGTGCCAGTAGCCTACCGGGACAGAAAAACATTCAGTACTTC.

V and J are TRBV7-9 and TRBJ2-7; TRBD1 agrees at 7 bases. CDR3 length: 13 amino acids. Germline trimming cut 6 bases from V and 1 base from J; bases unmatched to any gene: 3. The germline CDR1 and CDR2 sequences are SEHNR and FQNEAQ (reference sequence). The DNA of the CDR3 is TGTGCCAGCAGGACGGGACAGTCCTACGAGCAGTACTTC. Translated: CASRTGQSYEQYF. The full variable domain, with the rest looked up from reference TRBV7-9 and TRBJ2-7, is DTGVSQNPRHKITKRGQNVTFRCDPISEHNRLYWYRQTLGQGPEFLTYFQNEAQLEKSRLLSDRFSAERPKGSFSTLEIQRTEQGDSAMYLCASRTGQSYEQYFGPGTRLTVT.

The rearrangement links TRBV6-1 to TRBJ1-1; 10 nucleotides align to TRBD1. CDR1 MNHNS and CDR2 SASEGT come from the germline V gene. The length of the CDR3 is 16 residues. The J segment lost 6 bases and the V segment lost 5 bases, leaving 12 bases of the junction unmatched. CDR3 protein: CASSKGDRGRFAEAFF. The DNA for the CDR3 is TGTGCCAGCAGTAAAGGGGACAGGGGTCGTTTCGCTGAAGCTTTCTTT.

The chain has TRBV7-2 and TRBJ2-4; D remains unclear. Germline assignment: CDR1 SGHTA and CDR2 FQGNSA. Trimming took 3 bases from V and 7 from J, leaving 4 bases between them. This CDR3 has 11 residues. The CDR3 sequence: CASSFRNIQYF. The CDR3 coding sequence is TGTGCCAGCAGCTTCAGGAACATTCAGTACTTC.

This clone was recorded a few times. The chain employs TRBV20-1 and TRBJ2-7; no reliable D call. This CDR3 comprises 11 residues. Trimming left V 6 bases short and J 4 bases short, with 10 bases between. From germline, CDR1 is DFQATT and CDR2 SNEGSKA (reference sequence). The CDR3 is CSAVVEYEQYF. The CDR3 region has the DNA TGCAGTGCCGTAGTTGAGTACGAGCAGTACTTC.

The J gene is TRBJ2-7, the V gene TRBV9; possibly TRBD1 for D (6 bases). The germline V and J ends were trimmed by 3 bases and 6 bases, with 10 bases remaining between them. CDR1 is SGDLS, CDR2 YYNGEE, per germline. CDR3 length: 12 amino acids. The CDR3 reads CASSADSSEQYF. DNA for the CDR3: TGTGCCAGCAGCGCGGACAGTAGCGAGCAGTACTTC. Looking up the rest from reference TRBV9 and TRBJ2-7 gives the full variable domain: DSGVTQTPKHLITATGQRVTLRCSPRSGDLSVYWYQQSLDQGLQFLIQYYNGEERAKGNILERFSAQQFPDLHSELNLSSLELGDSALYFCASSADSSEQYFGPGTRLTVT.

The genes are TRBV6-1 and TRBJ2-7; 7 nucleotides align to TRBD1. CDR1 and CDR2 from the germline V gene are MNHNS and SASEGT. The CDR3 is made up of 15 amino acids. Losses at the gene ends were 1 base for V and 4 bases for J; bases not matched to a gene: 7. CDR3 DNA: TGTGCCAGCAGTGAAGTAGGACAGGCGACATACGAGCAGTACTTC. Amino acids: CASSEVGQATYEQYF.

DNA of the CDR3: TGTGCCTGGAGTAATCAGGGGAGTTTAGGCTACACCTTC. Translated, it gives CAWSNQGSLGYTF. The J gene is TRBJ1-2, the V gene TRBV30; TRBD1 might be the D (6 bases). There are 13 residues in the CDR3. The V and J ends lost 2 bases and 8 bases respectively, with 15 bases between them. Germline lookup yields CDR1 GTSNPN and CDR2 SVGIG (reference sequence).

The chain links TRBV5-1 to TRBJ2-3, with D perhaps matching TRBD2 (6 bases). V dropped 2 bases and J dropped 2 bases, with 9 bases sitting between them. Germline-derived CDR1 and CDR2 are SGHRS and YFSETQ. The CDR3 is 14 residues long. The CDR3, as DNA: TGCGCCAGCAGCTTTGGGCGGGACACAGATACGCAGTATTTT. It codes for CASSFGRDTDTQYF. The full variable domain, in which reference TRBV5-1 and TRBJ2-3 provide the parts outside the CDR3, is KAGVTQTPRYLIKTRGQQVTLSCSPISGHRSVSWYQQTPGQGLQFLFEYFSETQRNKGNFPGRFSGRQFSNSRSEMNVSTLELGDSALYLCASSFGRDTDTQYFGPGTRLTVL.

This clone was observed a handful of times. V gene TRBV11-2 combines with J gene TRBJ1-1; D is ambiguous. V was shortened by 1 base and J by 1 base, with 7 bases between the two germline ends. This CDR3 is 14 amino acids long. Germline CDR1 and CDR2: SGHAT and FQNNGV. CDR3 sequence: CASSLGSENTEAFF. Here the CDR3 DNA reads TGTGCCAGCAGCTTAGGGTCAGAGAACACTGAAGCTTTCTTT.

The rearrangement links TRBV25-1 to TRBJ1-4, with 9 bases identical to TRBD1. V trimming: 3 bases; J trimming: 7 bases; junction bases outside the gene matches: 6. CDR1 and CDR2 (germline): MGHDK, SYGVNS. This CDR3 comprises 15 residues. Written as DNA, the CDR3 is TGTGCCAGCAGTGATCTCGGACAGGGGTCTGAAAAACTGTTTTTT. Residues: CASSDLGQGSEKLFF.

The sample holds a few counts of this clone. The CDR3 is CASSSRLGTQSYEQYF. DNA for the CDR3: TGTGCCAGCAGCTCCCGACTCGGGACACAATCCTACGAGCAGTACTTC. V and J are TRBV11-3 and TRBJ2-7; TRBD1 is a possible D gene (6 bases). Germline V gene data show CDR1 as SGHNT and CDR2 as YENEEA. The CDR3 contains 16 residues. V was cut by 4 bases and J by 1 base, with 17 bases left in between.

The genes are TRBV18 and TRBJ2-7; 8 bases line up with TRBD1. Germline V lookup: CDR1 KGHSH, CDR2 LQKENI. With 0 bases clipped from V and 3 bases from J, the junction kept 4 bases outside the gene matches. The CDR3 loop spans 15 amino acids. DNA for the CDR3: TGTGCCAGCTCACCACCGGGACAGGTCGACTACGAGCAGTACTTC. Its translation is CASSPPGQVDYEQYF.

The chain employs TRBV18 and TRBJ2-6; TRBD2 is a possible D gene (5 bases). The germline gives CDR1 KGHSH, CDR2 LQKENI. The CDR3 is 15 amino acids. With 3 bases removed from V and 1 base from J, the gap between germline ends came to 7 bases. The chain's CDR3 is CASSPSGSGANVLTF. The CDR3 nucleotides are TGTGCCAGCTCACCTTCGGGGTCTGGGGCCAACGTCCTGACTTTC.

The sample holds many counts of this clone. The gene calls are TRBV28 and TRBJ1-1, with D maybe TRBD1 (6 bases). The CDR3 has 17 amino acids. Germline V gene sequence: CDR1 MDHEN, CDR2 SYDVKM. Trimming shortened V by 2 bases and J by 0 bases, and 16 bases separated the two germline ends. CDR3: CASSLRTARSLNTEAFF. CDR3 sequence (DNA): TGTGCCAGCAGTTTACGGACAGCCCGATCCTTGAACACTGAAGCTTTCTTT.

The chain uses TRBV11-3 and TRBJ1-1; perhaps TRBD1 as D (5 bases). The CDR3 spans 14 residues. Germline V gene lookup returns CDR1 SGHNT and CDR2 YENEEA. Trimming shortened V by 2 bases and J by 1 base, and 8 bases separated the two germline ends. For the CDR3, the DNA is TGTGCCAGCAGCTTAAGGCAGGGGAACACTGAAGCTTTCTTT. It yields the protein CASSLRQGNTEAFF.

The chain couples TRBV27 to TRBJ2-5, with TRBD1 matching over 7 bases. The DNA matches TRBJ2-7 better at its end, which makes the J call doubtful. The CDR3 has 16 residues. The germline gives CDR1 MNHEY, CDR2 SMNVEV (reference sequence). CDR3 coding DNA: TGTGCCAGCAGTTTATCGAAAGGGACAGTAGACTACGAGCAGTACTTC. It encodes CASSLSKGTVDYEQYF.

The chain couples TRBV7-6 to TRBJ1-2; TRBD1 matches 7 bases. Germline CDR1 is SGHVS and CDR2 is FNYEAQ. V shed 7 bases, J shed 3 bases, and the junction held 14 bases outside the gene matches. The CDR3 is 16 residues long. This chain's CDR3 is CASTNLVRGSDYGYTF. DNA of the CDR3: TGTGCCAGCACCAATTTAGTCAGGGGGAGCGACTATGGCTACACCTTC.

The DNA of the CDR3 is TGTGCCACCAGCAGAGCCCGTCAGGGGGAGCAGTACTTC. This codes for CATSRARQGEQYF. The chain couples TRBV15 to TRBJ2-7; D perhaps matches TRBD1 (6 bases). There are 13 residues in the CDR3. Trimming cost V 1 base and J 7 bases, with 11 bases left between them. Germline V gives CDR1 LNHNV, CDR2 YYDKDF (reference sequence).

The chain uses TRBV19 and TRBJ1-1; D is perhaps TRBD1 (5 bases). Germline CDR1 is LNHDA and CDR2 is SQIVND (reference sequence). The germline V and J ends were trimmed by 0 bases and 4 bases, with 21 bases remaining between them. CDR3 length: 18 amino acids. CDR3 bases: TGTGCCAGTAGTATAGAGCCGGGGGGAGGACTCACGGGCACTGAAGCTTTCTTT. As protein: CASSIEPGGGLTGTEAFF.